Listed below are T cell receptor beta chains from one sample, sequenced in a study of blood T cell repertoires in COVID-19. Sequencing used immunoSEQ multiplex PCR; TCRdb keeps in-frame clones, though not all of them. There are about 310,000 clones in the sample; 85% occur only once, and around 2% lies in the top ten. The sequenced sample consisted of PBMCs or T cells enriched from blood (not recorded which). The receptors originated from a woman aged 30 to 39 who had been exposed to COVID-19. Both conserved end residues are trimmed from each CDR3.

TRBJ2-3,TRBV9,ASSVESGGASDTQY
TRBJ2-1,TRBV27,ASSGITPAGQGSNEQF
TRBJ1-5,TRBV5-8,ASSNTGQGSQPQH
TRBJ1-2,TRBV30,AWSAQGGRGYT
TRBJ1-1,TRBV19,ASSPWTGNMNTEAF
TRBJ2-7,TRBV28,ASSFPGLIYEQY
TRBJ2-1,TRBV25-1,ASRGSGSDEQF
TRBJ1-1,TRBV12-3/TRBV12-4,ASSLLGGAEAF
TRBJ1-5,TRBV29-1,SVKGASNQPQH
TRBJ1-6,TRBV5-6,ASSLAAEAGGYSPLH
TRBJ2-2,TRBV6-5,ASSSFRTANTGELF